One sample yielded the 7 T cell receptor beta chains listed below, sequenced in a study of T cell changes during pregnancy in multiple sclerosis. Here immunoSEQ multiplex PCR was the method, and the copy in TCRdb shows in-frame clones only, minus some. The repertoire holds tens of thousands of clones, with almost 95% as singletons. The sequencing used peripheral blood, collected in the third trimester of pregnancy. The receptors come from a female donor in good health, enrolled as a control in a pregnancy study.

V is TRBV6-6 and J is TRBJ1-4; 7 nucleotides align to TRBD1. The junction had 6 bases not matched to a gene; V was cut back by 1 base and J by 4 bases. This CDR3 comprises 16 residues. Germline CDR1 and CDR2: MNHNY and SVGAGI (reference sequence). This CDR3 is CASSYLFRGLNEKLFF. DNA of the CDR3: TGTGCCAGCAGTTACTTATTTAGGGGGCTTAATGAAAAACTGTTTTTT.

V and J are TRBV6-6 and TRBJ2-5, with 8 bases aligning to TRBD1. The end of the DNA fits TRBJ2-7 better, so the J call may be wrong. The germline V gene has CDR1 MNHNY and CDR2 SVGAGI (reference sequence). The CDR3 is 14 residues long. Here the CDR3 DNA reads TGTGCCAGCAGGGACAGGGAGGTCTTCTACGAGCAGTACTTC. Amino acids: CASRDREVFYEQYF.

The V gene is TRBV5-1, the J gene TRBJ2-2, with D perhaps matching TRBD1 (6 bases). Germline CDR1 and CDR2: SGHRS and YFSETQ. Trimming removed 0 bases at V and 6 bases at J, with 12 bases between. This CDR3 comprises 15 residues. The CDR3 protein is CASSLEQQGSGELFF. The DNA of the CDR3 is TGCGCCAGCAGCTTGGAGCAACAGGGATCCGGGGAGCTGTTTTTT.

V gene TRBV15 combines with J gene TRBJ2-2; tentatively, D is TRBD2 (6 bases). Trimming cost V 1 base and J 5 bases, with 14 bases left between them. CDR3 length: 16 amino acids. Germline assignment: CDR1 LNHNV and CDR2 YYDKDF (reference sequence). CDR3 region: CATSRVPGEETGELFF. CDR3 coding DNA: TGTGCCACCAGCAGAGTACCGGGAGAGGAAACCGGGGAGCTGTTTTTT. The full variable domain, its missing parts supplied by reference TRBV15 and TRBJ2-2, is DAMVIQNPRYQVTQFGKPVTLSCSQTLNHNVMYWYQQKSSQAPKLLFHYYDKDFNNEADTPDNFQSRRPNTSFCFLDIRSPGLGDTAMYLCATSRVPGEETGELFFGEGSRLTVL.

The chain carries TRBV5-1 and TRBJ2-5; D is unresolved. Germline V gene data show CDR1 as SGHRS and CDR2 as YFSETQ. The CDR3 extends over 12 amino acids. Trimming cost V 0 bases and J 5 bases, with 5 bases left between them. The CDR3 here is CASSLVRETQYF. The CDR3 DNA sequence: TGCGCCAGCAGCTTGGTCCGGGAGACCCAGTACTTC.

V gene TRBV19 combines with J gene TRBJ1-5; 12 bases are shared with TRBD1. This CDR3 has 18 amino acids. The germline CDR1 and CDR2 sequences are LNHDA and SQIVND (reference sequence). After removal of 0 bases from V and 7 bases from J, the junction contained 10 bases not matched to a gene. The CDR3 sequence is CASSIDHRDRGRRQPQHF. CDR3 coding DNA: TGTGCCAGTAGTATAGATCACCGGGACAGGGGGCGACGGCAGCCCCAGCATTTT. The full variable domain, completed using reference TRBV19 and TRBJ1-5, is DGGITQSPKYLFRKEGQNVTLSCEQNLNHDAMYWYRQDPGQGLRLIYYSQIVNDFQKGDIAEGYSVSREKKESFPLTVTSAQKNPTAFYLCASSIDHRDRGRRQPQHFGDGTRLSIL.

This CDR3 is CASSKTSGSADTQYF. The CDR3 DNA reads as TGTGCCAGCAGCAAGACTAGCGGGAGTGCAGATACGCAGTATTTT. This rearrangement joins TRBV5-4 to TRBJ2-3; 12 positions match TRBD2. V shed 4 bases and J 4 bases; nucleotides not matched to a gene: 4. The CDR3 totals 15 residues. Germline values: CDR1 SGHNT, CDR2 YYREEE (reference sequence). The entire variable domain, with the rest obtained from reference TRBV5-4 and TRBJ2-3, is as follows: ETGVTQSPTHLIKTRGQQVTLRCSSQSGHNTVSWYQQALGQGPQFIFQYYREEENGRGNFPPRFSGLQFPNYSSELNVNALELDDSALYLCASSKTSGSADTQYFGPGTRLTVL.